The text below deals with one TCR beta chain. The repertoire was sequenced with immunoSEQ multiplex PCR; TCRdb's copy has only in-frame clones and lacks some. This repertoire shows about 300,000 clones, more than 85% found once; its top ten account for 1% to 1.5%. Trimming removed 1 base at V and 3 bases at J, with 13 bases between. CDR3 length: 15 amino acids. Germline loops: CDR1 LGHDT, CDR2 YNNKEL (reference sequence). These data are taken from a study of blood T cell repertoires in COVID-19. Background on the study: The United States, Italy and Spain provided the acute and convalescent COVID-19 samples. T cells, B-cell-depleted T cells, or PBMCs provided the cDNA or gDNA that served as material.

The receptor was isolated from a man aged 70-80 years with acute or convalescent COVID-19. The chain has TRBV3-1 (or the pseudogene TRBV3-2) and TRBJ2-7, with TRBD1 as a possible D gene (5 bases). The sequenced sample was peripheral blood. The DNA for the CDR3 is TGTGCCAGCAGCCAAGTGGCAGGGATAAGCTACGAGCAGTACTTC. Protein: CASSQVAGISYEQYF.